Shown below are 16 T cell receptor beta chains from a single sample sequenced in a study of T cells after yellow fever vaccination (dated by TCRdb to between 2019 and 2020). The sample's treatment or condition label is to be understood as: live attenuated yellow fever vaccine strain. Libraries were built with 5' RACE. The run used an Illumina HiSeq 2500. TCRdb's own reprocessing of the public reads used fastp at Q25 and MiXCR and kept productive beta chains. Identical CDR3 proteins give one entry, which carries the most common genes and DNA. The sample profile shows hundreds of thousands of distinct CDR3 sequences; roughly 8.7% of them were found once. Clones ranked in the top ten supply 18% of the sample. The sequenced sample was PBMCs, obtained on the day of the first yellow fever vaccination. These receptors all stem from a man younger than 35 who received the YFV17D yellow fever vaccine.

The rearrangement links TRBV12-3 or TRBV12-4 to TRBJ2-6, with D perhaps TRBD2 (7 bases). The CDR3 extends over 17 amino acids. V lost 5 bases to trimming and J lost 3 bases, with 17 bases between them. CDR3 sequence reads: CASSENRGAVGANVLTF. The CDR3 nucleotides are TGTGCCAGCAGTGAGAACCGGGGGGCGGTTGGGGCCAACGTCCTGACTTTC.

The genes are TRBV5-1 and TRBJ2-1; D is unresolved. Germline V gene lookup returns CDR1 SGHRS and CDR2 YFSETQ. The CDR3 sequence is 15 residues long. The germline V and J ends were trimmed by 6 bases and 9 bases, with 22 bases remaining between them. This CDR3 is CASNLGGYFRTEQFF. The DNA of the CDR3 is TGCGCCAGCAACCTGGGTGGGTATTTTAGGACTGAGCAGTTCTTC.

This clonotype has just a few counts. The rearrangement uses TRBV9 and TRBJ2-7; TRBD1 matches 7 bases. J was trimmed by 0 bases and V by 3 bases; bases with no gene match: 9. From germline, CDR1 is SGDLS and CDR2 YYNGEE. CDR3 length: 16 residues. Here the CDR3 reads CASSGAGTANSYEQYF. The DNA of the CDR3 is TGTGCCAGCAGCGGAGCCGGGACAGCGAACTCCTACGAGCAGTACTTC. The entire variable domain, with the rest obtained from reference TRBV9 and TRBJ2-7, is as follows: DSGVTQTPKHLITATGQRVTLRCSPRSGDLSVYWYQQSLDQGLQFLIQYYNGEERAKGNILERFSAQQFPDLHSELNLSSLELGDSALYFCASSGAGTANSYEQYFGPGTRLTVT.

The chain recombines TRBV7-3 with TRBJ2-1, with D perhaps TRBD2 (5 bases). Germline lookup yields CDR1 SGHTA and CDR2 FQGTGA. The V end was cut by 5 bases, the J end by 3 bases, with 11 bases between. The CDR3 contains 14 residues. The CDR3 reads CASSPEGHYNEQFF. The DNA for the CDR3 is TGTGCCAGCAGCCCCGAGGGTCACTACAATGAGCAGTTCTTC.

This clonotype came up a few times. J is TRBJ1-1 and V is TRBV5-1; the match to TRBD1 covers 9 bases. CDR1 and CDR2 from the germline V gene are SGHRS and YFSETQ. V was clipped by 3 bases and J by 6 bases; unmatched bases: 6. The CDR3 loop spans 14 amino acids. The CDR3 reads CASSSRQGVPEAFF. CDR3 DNA: TGCGCCAGCAGCTCAAGACAGGGGGTCCCTGAAGCTTTCTTT. The complete variable domain, with remaining parts taken from reference TRBV5-1 and TRBJ1-1, reads KAGVTQTPRYLIKTRGQQVTLSCSPISGHRSVSWYQQTPGQGLQFLFEYFSETQRNKGNFPGRFSGRQFSNSRSEMNVSTLELGDSALYLCASSSRQGVPEAFFGQGTRLTVV.

This clonotype has more than one count but fewer than ten. The genes are TRBV19 and TRBJ1-1; 8 bases are a match to TRBD1. The CDR3 length is 14 residues. V lost 10 bases and J lost 1; bases outside the gene matches: 8. CDR1 and CDR2 from the germline V gene are LNHDA and SQIVND (reference sequence). The CDR3 spells CATDVGTGNTEAFF. CDR3 in DNA: TGTGCCACCGATGTGGGGACAGGGAACACTGAAGCTTTCTTT.

The J gene is TRBJ1-2, the V gene TRBV7-9, with D perhaps TRBD1 (6 bases). The CDR3 sequence is 14 residues long. Germline V CDR1 and CDR2: SEHNR, FQNEAQ (reference sequence). The germline V and J ends were trimmed by 1 base and 8 bases, with 14 bases remaining between them. CDR3 amino acids: CASSLESGVIGYTF. The DNA of the CDR3 is TGTGCCAGCAGCTTAGAGTCAGGGGTAATCGGCTACACCTTC.

J is TRBJ1-5 and V is TRBV11-2; 7 bases line up with TRBD1. This CDR3 comprises 15 residues. Per germline, CDR1 SGHAT and CDR2 FQNNGV. V dropped 0 bases and J dropped 6; count of bases not matched to a gene: 5. The CDR3 is CASSLDIAGGQPQHF. For the CDR3, the DNA is TGTGCCAGCAGCTTAGATATAGCAGGGGGTCAGCCCCAGCATTTT. The entire variable domain, with the rest obtained from reference TRBV11-2 and TRBJ1-5, is as follows: EAGVAQSPRYKIIEKRQSVAFWCNPISGHATLYWYQQILGQGPKLLIQFQNNGVVDDSQLPKDRFSAERLKGVDSTLKIQPAKLEDSAVYLCASSLDIAGGQPQHFGDGTRLSIL.

In its sample, this clonotype was seen many times. V usage is TRBV20-1 and J usage is TRBJ1-5; D is unresolved. CDR3 size: 15 residues. Trimming removed 0 bases from V and 7 bases from J, with 16 bases in between. Germline-derived CDR1 and CDR2 are DFQATT and SNEGSKA (reference sequence). The DNA of the CDR3 is TGCAGTGCTAGAGATTCCTTTTCAGTCCTACAGCCCCAGCATTTT. Its protein product is CSARDSFSVLQPQHF.

The V gene is TRBV10-2, the J gene TRBJ2-7; tentative D call: TRBD2 (6 bases). Per the germline V gene, CDR1 is WSHSY and CDR2 is SAAADI. V dropped 4 bases and J dropped 3 bases, with 10 bases sitting between them. CDR3 size: 13 residues. The CDR3 loop is CASSVRRGYEQYF. In nucleotides, the CDR3 is TGCGCCAGCAGTGTGAGGCGGGGCTACGAGCAGTACTTC.

The genes are TRBV7-2 and TRBJ2-7; 8 bases fit TRBD1. Trimming took 5 bases from V and 5 from J; bases not matched to a gene: 8. CDR1 SGHTA and CDR2 FQGNSA come from the germline V gene. This CDR3 comprises 14 residues. CDR3 residues: CASSTRDRSHEQYV. The CDR3 coding sequence is TGTGCCAGCAGCACCCGGGACAGGTCCCACGAGCAGTACGTC.

This clonotype came up a few times. The chain recombines TRBV4-3 with TRBJ1-1, with D uncertain. CDR1 is LGHNA, CDR2 YSLEER, per germline. CDR3 length: 14 amino acids. The V gene lost 4 bases and the J gene lost 6 bases, with 15 bases spanning the gap. The chain's CDR3 is CASSLTLGSSEAFF. CDR3 bases: TGCGCCAGCAGCCTAACCCTGGGATCCTCTGAAGCTTTCTTT.

This clonotype occurred many times. This chain uses TRBV7-8 with TRBJ1-3; a possible D gene is TRBD1 (5 bases). Trimming removed 1 base at V and 2 bases at J, with 9 bases between. This CDR3 comprises 15 residues. Germline CDR1 and CDR2: SGHVS and FQNEAQ. CDR3 DNA: TGTGCCAGCAGCTTAGTTCAGGGAACTGGAAACACCATATATTTT. Its protein product is CASSLVQGTGNTIYF.

This clonotype was detected many times. This rearrangement joins TRBV12-3 or TRBV12-4 to TRBJ1-1; TRBD1 matches at 7 bases. The CDR3 runs to 14 residues. The V and J ends lost 4 bases and 2 bases, in that order; junction bases with no gene match: 4. CDR3 protein: CASSSGTDNTEAFF. The CDR3 nucleotides are TGTGCCAGCAGTTCCGGGACAGACAACACTGAAGCTTTCTTT.

V is TRBV9 and J is TRBJ2-1; D possibly matches TRBD1 or TRBD2 (6 bases each). The CDR3 runs to 16 residues. V was clipped by 0 bases and J by 0 bases, with 10 bases between them. CDR1 is SGDLS, CDR2 YYNGEE, per germline. The CDR3 bases are TGTGCCAGCAGCGTAGGGGGGGCCCGCTCCTACAATGAGCAGTTCTTC. As protein: CASSVGGARSYNEQFF.

This chain links TRBV5-6 with TRBJ1-6; D call uncertain. Trimming pared 3 bases from V and 5 bases from J, leaving 18 bases between. CDR3 size: 17 residues. Looked up from germline, CDR1 is SGHDT and CDR2 is YYEEEE. The chain's CDR3 is CASSSPRTQGHNSPLHF. The CDR3 DNA is TGTGCCAGCAGCTCACCTAGGACCCAAGGCCATAATTCACCCCTCCACTTT.